The 5 T cell receptor beta chains below come from one sample, sequenced in a study of blood T cell repertoires in COVID-19. Profiled with immunoSEQ multiplex PCR; TCRdb holds only in-frame clones, not every one. This sample has 65,000 to 90,000 clones, with 80% to 95% found just once. Sample: peripheral blood. The receptors come from a human donor in a cohort sampled during active COVID-19.

V and J are TRBV10-2 and TRBJ2-1; 8 bases line up with TRBD2. The CDR3 is 15 residues long. The germline V gene has CDR1 WSHSY and CDR2 SAAADI. Trimming at V came to 4 bases and at J to 3 bases, leaving 5 bases not matched to a gene. The CDR3 here is CASSVSSGGYNEQFF. DNA of the CDR3: TGCGCCAGCAGTGTTTCGAGCGGGGGCTACAATGAGCAGTTCTTC.

This clone occurred once. This chain joins TRBV10-1 and TRBJ2-7, with 8 bases identical to TRBD1. The CDR3 is 15 amino acids. Trimming cost V 5 bases and J 1 base; bases outside gene matches: 7. Germline loops: CDR1 WNHNN, CDR2 SYGVQD (reference sequence). CDR3 sequence (DNA): TGCGCCAGCAGTCACGGACAGGGTATTTCCTACGAGCAGTACTTC. This gives the protein CASSHGQGISYEQYF.

The chain is built from TRBV2 and TRBJ2-7; D may be TRBD1 (6 bases). CDR3 length: 12 residues. V lost 6 bases to trimming and J lost 5 bases, with 11 bases between them. Looked up from germline, CDR1 is SNHLY and CDR2 is FYNNEI. In DNA, the CDR3 is TGTGCCAGCAGACAGGGCCCCCACGAGCAGTACTTC. Amino acid sequence: CASRQGPHEQYF.

The chain joins TRBV25-1 to TRBJ2-5; TRBD1 matches at 8 bases. The CDR3 has 15 residues. With V trimmed by 4 bases and J by 5 bases, 9 bases remained unmatched. In germline, CDR1 is MGHDK, CDR2 SYGVNS. As DNA, the CDR3 is TGTGCCAGCAGTGTGATTGGACAGGGTAGGGAGACCCAGTACTTC. Its translation: CASSVIGQGRETQYF.

With respect to this clone: The junction departs from germline at one end; a sequencing error may be responsible. This chain uses TRBV4-1 with TRBJ2-1; TRBD1 might be the D (6 bases). This CDR3 region has 13 residues. Germline loops: CDR1 MGHRA, CDR2 YSYEKL. The CDR3 DNA sequence: TGCGCCAGCAGCCAAGAAGGGGGTGCCGCGCGGGTCTTC. Protein sequence: CASSQEGGAARVF.